The clone carrying this T cell receptor beta chain was seen only a few times. Antigen: not known. These data are taken from a study of cytomegalovirus exposure and HLA in healthy donors. Study results and limitations: Reportedly, HLA-A and HLA-B alleles of most subjects were accurately predicted from TCR beta. The study recorded 164 TCR beta chains that were cytomegalovirus-associated.

It was with 60 Vbeta and 13 Jbeta primers that the PCR ran. Authors' methods: Unique TCR beta chains totaled some 80 million in a later count, with some 10 million of them shared. Clones were sequenced by immunoSEQ multiplex PCR, and TCRdb holds only the in-frame ones, with some missing. For V, J and clone size, that table is used; D and trimming come from the DNA. The table lists around 130,000 clones, about 80% of them singletons. The V end lost 3 bases, the J end lost 4 bases, and 10 bases lay between the germline ends. The length of the CDR3 is 14 residues. Germline V gives CDR1 SEHNR, CDR2 FQNEAQ (reference sequence).

This clonotype was obtained from a woman under 30 in good health and CMV-seronegative. The sample taken for sequencing was PBMCs. The chain has TRBV7-9 and TRBJ1-3, with D maybe TRBD1 (6 bases). The CDR3 DNA sequence: TGTGCCAGCAGCTTCTCAGGGGCGGGAAACACCATATATTTT. This sequence encodes CASSFSGAGNTIYF.